These T cell receptor beta chains were read from a single sample in a study of molecular identifiers for immune sequencing clone quantification. One entry per CDR3 protein, called by TCRdb with MiXCR from the PCR reads. The table shows a few hundred thousand distinct CDR3 sequences, with under 25% occurring only once. The sample consisted of naive CD8+ T cells from blood, with Jurkat cell RNA spiked in. The receptors were gathered from a human donor in good health. Some libraries in this study had Jurkat cell RNA spiked in. Each CDR3 is given with its conserved first and last residue. The size entry is marked missing in some rows and otherwise reads once, few, many or a size class.

clone size: many; V gene: TRBV28; J gene: TRBJ2-2; CDR3 protein: CASSPTGNTGELFF
clone size: few; V gene: TRBV20-1; J gene: TRBJ2-1; CDR3 protein: CSARGPSGVDGQFF
clone size: .; V gene: TRBV30; J gene: TRBJ1-2; CDR3 protein: CAWSVWGSLLNYGYTF
clone size: many; V gene: TRBV7-2; J gene: TRBJ2-7; CDR3 protein: CASSLRGHEANKGEQYF
clone size: .; V gene: TRBV6-2/TRBV6-3; J gene: TRBJ1-5; CDR3 protein: CASSPESLNQPQRF
clone size: .; V gene: TRBV5-6; J gene: TRBJ1-5; CDR3 protein: CASSLRRDPYSNQPQHF
clone size: many; V gene: TRBV7-9; J gene: TRBJ1-1; CDR3 protein: CASSPVGTEAFF
clone size: many; V gene: TRBV20-1; J gene: TRBJ2-1; CDR3 protein: CSARDSFGEQFF
clone size: .; V gene: TRBV6-2/TRBV6-3; J gene: TRBJ2-3; CDR3 protein: CASSRNTETQYF
clone size: many; V gene: TRBV6-6; J gene: TRBJ1-1; CDR3 protein: CASSYPGNTEAFF
clone size: many; V gene: TRBV28; J gene: TRBJ2-1; CDR3 protein: CASKPRDKPYNEQFF
clone size: .; V gene: TRBV25-1; J gene: TRBJ2-1; CDR3 protein: CASTDYGSYSEQFF
clone size: .; V gene: TRBV18; J gene: TRBJ2-1; CDR3 protein: CASSPPDPMGNERFF
clone size: many; V gene: TRBV2; J gene: TRBJ1-1; CDR3 protein: CASSKGEGLNTEAFF
clone size: few; V gene: TRBV11-3; J gene: TRBJ2-3; CDR3 protein: CASSLRQGKSDTQYF
clone size: .; V gene: TRBV5-6; J gene: TRBJ2-3; CDR3 protein: CASSLELAGVRDTQYF
clone size: .; V gene: TRBV9; J gene: TRBJ2-7; CDR3 protein: CASSEGLGRDEQYF
clone size: few; V gene: TRBV5-3; J gene: TRBJ2-2; CDR3 protein: CASSLGQGGANTGELFF
clone size: .; V gene: TRBV7-2; J gene: TRBJ2-3; CDR3 protein: CASSPPLAGAEDTQYF
clone size: .; V gene: TRBV9; J gene: TRBJ1-1; CDR3 protein: CASSAGRGRGTEAFF
clone size: few; V gene: TRBV6-2/TRBV6-3; J gene: TRBJ1-1; CDR3 protein: CASSYLATMEAFF
clone size: few; V gene: TRBV6-1; J gene: TRBJ2-2; CDR3 protein: CAGLAGHTGELFF
clone size: .; V gene: TRBV20-1; J gene: TRBJ2-7; CDR3 protein: CSALGLAGVGVKNEQYF
clone size: .; V gene: TRBV12-3/TRBV12-4; J gene: TRBJ1-4; CDR3 protein: CASTQGHAIGEKLFF
clone size: many; V gene: TRBV14; J gene: TRBJ2-7; CDR3 protein: CASSQDGQQRGYEQYF
clone size: many; V gene: TRBV7-2; J gene: TRBJ2-3; CDR3 protein: CASSPTADTQYF
clone size: .; V gene: TRBV27; J gene: TRBJ2-7; CDR3 protein: CVSSLSIGPSYEQYF
clone size: many; V gene: TRBV28; J gene: TRBJ1-1; CDR3 protein: CASSFRGSNTEAFF
clone size: .; V gene: TRBV20-1; J gene: TRBJ2-2; CDR3 protein: CSARGGIRAGELLF
clone size: .; V gene: TRBV4-3; J gene: TRBJ1-4; CDR3 protein: CASSPLPGTGANEKLFF
clone size: once; V gene: TRBV9; J gene: TRBJ2-2; CDR3 protein: CASSVSGDPNTGELVF
clone size: .; V gene: TRBV12-5; J gene: TRBJ2-3; CDR3 protein: CASGLVYGGRDTQYF
clone size: many; V gene: TRBV7-6; J gene: TRBJ1-5; CDR3 protein: CASSLGSNSNQPQHF
clone size: many; V gene: TRBV25-1; J gene: TRBJ2-1; CDR3 protein: CASSAGPSSYNEQFF
clone size: once; V gene: TRBV25-1; J gene: TRBJ2-5; CDR3 protein: CASSEFWTDQEPQYF
clone size: .; V gene: TRBV27; J gene: TRBJ1-2; CDR3 protein: CASSSVAGGDYGYTF
clone size: many; V gene: TRBV12-3/TRBV12-4; J gene: TRBJ2-3; CDR3 protein: CASSPLFSGDPDTQYF
clone size: once; V gene: TRBV6-5; J gene: TRBJ2-7; CDR3 protein: CASSYSMYAFRGEYEQYF
clone size: few; V gene: TRBV12-3/TRBV12-4; J gene: TRBJ2-5; CDR3 protein: CASSLYRGLAGEETQYF
clone size: .; V gene: TRBV3-1; J gene: TRBJ1-1; CDR3 protein: CASSRRSNTEAFF
clone size: .; V gene: TRBV20-1; J gene: TRBJ1-3; CDR3 protein: CSAHQMGDAGNTIYF
clone size: many; V gene: TRBV27; J gene: TRBJ1-2; CDR3 protein: CASSPTTRQTANYGYTF
clone size: .; V gene: TRBV14; J gene: TRBJ1-2; CDR3 protein: CASSQDQGNYGYTF
clone size: many; V gene: TRBV4-1; J gene: TRBJ1-4; CDR3 protein: CASSQVMNPGELFF
clone size: few; V gene: TRBV4-2; J gene: TRBJ2-3; CDR3 protein: CASSPTGTDTQYF
clone size: many; V gene: TRBV14; J gene: TRBJ1-5; CDR3 protein: CASRGDRSRQPQHF
clone size: .; V gene: TRBV10-2; J gene: TRBJ2-3; CDR3 protein: CASSESAGSTDTQYF
clone size: .; V gene: TRBV30; J gene: TRBJ2-1; CDR3 protein: CAWIRGNYNEQFF
clone size: few; V gene: TRBV28; J gene: TRBJ2-4; CDR3 protein: CASSFRGTIKNIQYF
clone size: many; V gene: TRBV11-2; J gene: TRBJ2-1; CDR3 protein: CASSLVPAGQFF